These T cell receptor beta chains were read from a single sample in a study of technical replicates of blood from a few donors. The table came from immunoSEQ multiplex PCR; TCRdb's copy has only in-frame clones and leaves some out. This sample has tens of thousands of clones, with around 95% found just once. The specimen was T cells isolated from PBMCs. Receptors were obtained from a human donor in good health. Both conserved end residues are part of each CDR3. The D gene is left open where the match is weak. The size of a clone is reported for some rows only, either as once, few or many, or as a class for expanded clones.

CDR3 DNA: TGTGCCAGCAGCGATGGCCCACGTGCTTACTATGGCTACACCTTC; CDR3 protein: CASSDGPRAYYGYTF; clone size: -; D gene: -; V gene: TRBV6-1; J gene: TRBJ1-2
CDR3 DNA: TGCGCCAGCAGCCAACGACTAGCGGGGGGCTCCCCCGAAGAGACCCAGTACTTC; CDR3 protein: CASSQRLAGGSPEETQYF; clone size: -; D gene: TRBD2; V gene: TRBV4-1; J gene: TRBJ2-5
CDR3 DNA: TGCGCCAGCAGCCAGCTCCTAGGGGGGGAGGGGAGGGACACTGAAGCTTTCTTT; CDR3 protein: CASSQLLGGEGRDTEAFF; clone size: -; D gene: -; V gene: TRBV4-1; J gene: TRBJ1-1
CDR3 DNA: TGTGCCAGCAGCGTCTGGGAGGCAGAGACCCAGTACTTC; CDR3 protein: CASSVWEAETQYF; clone size: -; D gene: -; V gene: TRBV5-4; J gene: TRBJ2-5
CDR3 DNA: TGTGCCAGCAGCCCCTCACTCTCTGTGATGAACACTGAAGCTTTCTTT; CDR3 protein: CASSPSLSVMNTEAFF; clone size: -; D gene: -; V gene: TRBV7-6; J gene: TRBJ1-1
CDR3 DNA: TGTGCCAGCAGTCTAGCGGGAGTAGGCTCCGGGGAGCTGTTTTTT; CDR3 protein: CASSLAGVGSGELFF; clone size: -; D gene: TRBD2; V gene: TRBV6-1; J gene: TRBJ2-2
CDR3 DNA: TGTGCCAGCACCCCTCCTCCGGGGAGCAATCAGCCCCAGCATTTT; CDR3 protein: CASTPPPGSNQPQHF; clone size: -; D gene: -; V gene: TRBV7-9; J gene: TRBJ1-5
CDR3 DNA: TGTGCCAGCAGCTATCGGGGGGCCCCCGGGGAGCTGTTTTTT; CDR3 protein: CASSYRGAPGELFF; clone size: -; D gene: -; V gene: TRBV7-3; J gene: TRBJ2-2
CDR3 DNA: TGTGCCAGTAGTATAGATCCGGGAGGGTCCTACGAGCAGTACTTC; CDR3 protein: CASSIDPGGSYEQYF; clone size: -; D gene: TRBD2; V gene: TRBV19; J gene: TRBJ2-7
CDR3 DNA: TGTGCCAGTGGACAGGGGTTCACAGATACGCAGTATTTT; CDR3 protein: CASGQGFTDTQYF; clone size: once; D gene: TRBD1; V gene: TRBV6-5; J gene: TRBJ2-3
CDR3 DNA: TGTGCCAGCAGCCCCCAGGAGGTTACCGAGCAGTACTTC; CDR3 protein: CASSPQEVTEQYF; clone size: -; D gene: -; V gene: TRBV14; J gene: TRBJ2-7
CDR3 DNA: TGTGCCAGCACCCTTAACACTGAAGCTTTCTTT; CDR3 protein: CASTLNTEAFF; clone size: -; D gene: -; V gene: TRBV28; J gene: TRBJ1-1
CDR3 DNA: TGTGCCAGCAGCTTAGTGGCAGGTAGCAATGAGCAGTTCTTC; CDR3 protein: CASSLVAGSNEQFF; clone size: -; D gene: -; V gene: TRBV11-3; J gene: TRBJ2-1
CDR3 DNA: TGTGCCAGCAGCCTGGGGGGGGATACGCAGTATTTT; CDR3 protein: CASSLGGDTQYF; clone size: -; D gene: TRBD2; V gene: TRBV27; J gene: TRBJ2-3
CDR3 DNA: TGTGCCACCAGCAGAGATCGGGGGGGCATGGTATGGGAGACCCAGTACTTC; CDR3 protein: CATSRDRGGMVWETQYF; clone size: -; D gene: TRBD2; V gene: TRBV15; J gene: TRBJ2-5
CDR3 DNA: TGCGCCAGCAGCCAAGACATCGGGAGGGCCCTAGGAAAGCAGTACTTC; CDR3 protein: CASSQDIGRALGKQYF; clone size: -; D gene: TRBD2; V gene: TRBV4-1; J gene: TRBJ2-7
CDR3 DNA: TGTGCCAGCAGCTTGGAGATGAGTGGCGAGCAGTACTTC; CDR3 protein: CASSLEMSGEQYF; clone size: -; D gene: -; V gene: TRBV5-5; J gene: TRBJ2-7
CDR3 DNA: TGTGCCCGTGGCAGAGGCTTGAACACTGAAGCTTTCTTT; CDR3 protein: CARGRGLNTEAFF; clone size: -; D gene: -; V gene: TRBV30; J gene: TRBJ1-1
CDR3 DNA: TGTGCCAGCAATGCACAGTTAGTCAATGGCTACACCTTC; CDR3 protein: CASNAQLVNGYTF; clone size: -; D gene: -; V gene: TRBV6-1; J gene: TRBJ1-2
CDR3 DNA: TGTGCCAGTAGTAGGGGGGACAGGTCGTCTGGGGAGCTGTTTTTT; CDR3 protein: CASSRGDRSSGELFF; clone size: once; D gene: TRBD1; V gene: TRBV19; J gene: TRBJ2-2
CDR3 DNA: TGTGCCAGCAGTGACAGGGGAGTCGGTCAGCCCCAGCATTTT; CDR3 protein: CASSDRGVGQPQHF; clone size: -; D gene: -; V gene: TRBV2; J gene: TRBJ1-5
CDR3 DNA: TGTGCCAGCAGTGTAAATACGGACAATGAGCAGTTCTTC; CDR3 protein: CASSVNTDNEQFF; clone size: -; D gene: -; V gene: TRBV2; J gene: TRBJ2-1
CDR3 DNA: TGTGCCAGCAGTCCGCCCCGCGGGTACTATGGCTACACCTTC; CDR3 protein: CASSPPRGYYGYTF; clone size: -; D gene: -; V gene: TRBV28; J gene: TRBJ1-2
CDR3 DNA: TGCGCCAGCAGCCCGGGTTTCTCTGGAAACACCATATATTTT; CDR3 protein: CASSPGFSGNTIYF; clone size: -; D gene: -; V gene: TRBV5-1; J gene: TRBJ1-3
CDR3 DNA: TGCAGCGTTGAAGGTGCGAGCACAGATACGCAGTATTTT; CDR3 protein: CSVEGASTDTQYF; clone size: -; D gene: -; V gene: TRBV29-1; J gene: TRBJ2-3
CDR3 DNA: TGTGCCAGCAGCTTTGGTGGCGGTGAGCAGTTCTTC; CDR3 protein: CASSFGGGEQFF; clone size: once; D gene: -; V gene: TRBV7-7; J gene: TRBJ2-1
CDR3 DNA: TGTGCCTGGAGTCCCCCCACAGGGGGCGCGTATGGCTACACCTTC; CDR3 protein: CAWSPPTGGAYGYTF; clone size: -; D gene: TRBD1; V gene: TRBV30; J gene: TRBJ1-2
CDR3 DNA: TGTGCCAGCAGTACCCCAGCGGGGGGCTACAATGAGCAGTTCTTC; CDR3 protein: CASSTPAGGYNEQFF; clone size: -; D gene: TRBD2; V gene: TRBV6-5; J gene: TRBJ2-1
CDR3 DNA: TGTGCCAGCAGTAGGCCAGGCTACGAGCAGTACTTC; CDR3 protein: CASSRPGYEQYF; clone size: -; D gene: -; V gene: TRBV2; J gene: TRBJ2-7
CDR3 DNA: TGTGCCACCAGCAAATCGGGACAGGGAAACTATGGCTACACCTTC; CDR3 protein: CATSKSGQGNYGYTF; clone size: once; D gene: TRBD1; V gene: TRBV15; J gene: TRBJ1-2
CDR3 DNA: TGCGCCAGCAGCTTGGGGGTACTAGCGGGACCATACAATGAGCAGTTCTTC; CDR3 protein: CASSLGVLAGPYNEQFF; clone size: -; D gene: TRBD2; V gene: TRBV5-1; J gene: TRBJ2-1